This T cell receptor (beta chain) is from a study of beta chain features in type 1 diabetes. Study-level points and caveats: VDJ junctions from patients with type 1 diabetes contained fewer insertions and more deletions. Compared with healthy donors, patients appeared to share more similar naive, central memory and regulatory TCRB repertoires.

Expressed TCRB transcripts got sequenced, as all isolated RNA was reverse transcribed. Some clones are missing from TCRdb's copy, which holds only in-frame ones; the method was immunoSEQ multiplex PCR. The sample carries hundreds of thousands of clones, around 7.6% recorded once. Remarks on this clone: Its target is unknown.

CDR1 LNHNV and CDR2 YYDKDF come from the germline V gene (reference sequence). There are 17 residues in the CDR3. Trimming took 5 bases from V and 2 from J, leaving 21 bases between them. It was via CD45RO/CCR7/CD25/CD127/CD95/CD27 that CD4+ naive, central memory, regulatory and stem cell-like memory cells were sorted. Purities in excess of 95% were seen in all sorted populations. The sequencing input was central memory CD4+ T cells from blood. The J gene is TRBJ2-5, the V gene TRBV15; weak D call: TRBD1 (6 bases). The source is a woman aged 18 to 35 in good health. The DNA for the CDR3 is TGTGCCACCAGCCCGGGGCGGTCCCGGACAGCACAAGAGACCCAGTACTTC. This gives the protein CATSPGRSRTAQETQYF.